This TCR beta chain was profiled in a study of human T cells and chemical hapten exposure (dated by TCRdb to 2020 to 2022). As for the study more broadly: For sensitization, 2% DPC in acetone was applied to a 2 cm by 2 cm area of upper inner arm skin. Peripheral blood TCR repertoire changes were tracked in vivo in alopecia patients during primary and secondary sensitization to the hapten diphenylcyclopropenone (DPC). Blood was sampled from patients pre-sensitization (week 0) and at 2, 6 and about 24 weeks after DPC sensitization. About 30 alopecia patients provided blood for TCR sequencing at one to four time points (pre-sensitization, 2, 6 and 24 weeks). Throughout the roughly 26-week study period, patients were also given weekly therapeutic DPC doses on the scalp. The mostly female patient cohort included alopecia areata with under or over 50% scalp involvement, alopecia totalis and alopecia universalis. The libraries were sequenced as a pool, and the TCR yield per sample differed mostly because of small variations in library volumes within the pool. Patch testing was performed on the upper back with Finn chambers containing 0.01% DPC, and the patch tests were scored after 6 days according to International Contact Dermatitis Research Group standards. Summary of the overall study and its limitations: Patch test score correlated positively with the number of PT1 expanded TCRs, reaching significance at thresholds 8, 16 and 32 but not at 4. Because every patient had alopecia, a presumed autoimmune disease, the patients' immune response might differ from that of healthy individuals. DPC sensitization did not change how many TCRs were above 1 in 1000 frequency, and no evidence was found of alterations in global repertoire structure. Repeated subsampling changed both the strength of the expansion versus patch-test correlation and the threshold at which the correlation became significant. Compared with pre-sensitization or healthy control sets, expanded TCRs formed significantly more large CDR3 similarity clusters, which is consistent with antigen-driven responses.

The library was obtained by RACE. These reads were obtained on a NextSeq 500. Library preparation attached unique molecular identifiers to individual cDNA molecules for quantitative, reproducible TCR counting. For every blood RNA sample, sequencing covered both the TCR alpha and TCR beta chains. The authors processed their data as follows. Samples had a median of about 96,000 TCRs, with a range from about 23,224 to 700,000. The Decombinator software suite was used to annotate V, J and CDR3 in the TCR reads. To make PS versus PT1 abundance plots, every sample was subsampled to the same number of TCRs (28,000). TCRs were defined as expanded if absent before sensitization and observed at least eight times at the 2-week time point. The public reads were reprocessed in TCRdb via fastp at Q25 and MiXCR, keeping in-frame beta chains. Every distinct CDR3 protein forms one entry, paired with its most common genes and DNA. The V and J calls were determined by TCRdb, not by the authors. The sample table shows tens of thousands of distinct CDR3 sequences, and roughly a tenth are seen once. Approximately 6.3% of the sample rests with the top ten.

This clonotype was found a few times. Its binding antigen is unknown. The record has no base qualities; no much larger clone is one base away. Interpreted using the paper, the time point label stands for: patch test 2, 6 weeks after DPC sensitization. This sample's treatment or condition label indicates: therapeutic diphenylcyclopropenone sensitization with weekly scalp DPC. Blood at each patch-test visit was drawn before the patch test was applied. Eligible patients were aged 18 to 70, diagnosed with alopecia, deemed suitable for DPC therapy, and excluded if pregnant. Total RNA was extracted from unfractionated whole blood collected in Tempus Blood RNA tubes. This receptor was obtained from a man in his thirties or forties with alopecia areata. Some clones in this sample may be carry-over from other donors' samples. This specimen consisted of whole blood, obtained in connection with sensitization to the hapten diphenylcyclopropenone (DPC).

CDR3 reads: CASSLPSGGAPDTQYF. The bases are TGTGCCAGCAGTCTGCCTAGCGGGGGGGCCCCGGATACGCAGTATTTT. The rearranged chain carries TRBV12-3 or TRBV12-4 and TRBJ2-3, with 12 bases in between that match TRBD2. V trim: 5 bases; J trim: 6 bases; unmatched bases: 9. The CDR3 covers 16 residues, taking in both the cysteine and the phenylalanine. Only the CDR3 DNA stays, 48 bases, in frame from base 1.